These T cell receptor beta chains were read from a single sample in a study of T-cell memory formation after mild COVID-19. TCRdb reprocessed the 5' RACE reads via MiXCR and lists one record per CDR3 protein. The repertoire holds more than 150,000 distinct CDR3 sequences, with 11% as singletons. The sequencing input was PBMCs or a T cell subset sorted from them (not recorded which). The source is a man aged 18 to 29 who had mild COVID-19 (a few samples of this study predate the infection). Cell type and time point are not known. Each CDR3 is given without its conserved first and last residue. Fields, in order: clone size, D gene, V gene, CDR3 protein. A D gene is named only where the DNA matches it firmly. A clone size is listed for some rows: how often the clone was seen (once, few, many), or a class if it is expanded.

many | - | TRBV20-1 | SAQPLGASGEQY
- | - | TRBV4-2 | ASSQEGDVPNYGYT
few | - | TRBV19 | ASSMGGYSYEQY
few | TRBD2 | TRBV9 | ASSPGGSLPDTQY
few | - | TRBV4-3 | ASSQDFRRHNEQF
- | - | TRBV5-1 | ASSLVARGTDTQY
- | - | TRBV7-3 | ASSPTQAGMGDTQY
- | - | TRBV7-8 | ASSPYNYGYT
- | - | TRBV5-1 | ASSPRGGSPNTEAF
- | - | TRBV7-2 | ASSLNGPTVSEQF
few | TRBD2 | TRBV2 | ASMAGGVRETQY
many | - | TRBV4-2 | ASSQDTGRDGYT
few | TRBD1 | TRBV27 | ASSSGRGSSEQY
- | - | TRBV5-8 | ASSPHSARDEQF
- | TRBD2 | TRBV7-6 | ASSLESGGYNTGELF
few | - | TRBV6-1 | ASSAGEQRHYGYT
- | - | TRBV5-1 | ASRRESLLGTEAF
- | - | TRBV2 | ASTWTEGTDTQY
- | - | TRBV5-1 | ASSPNGGLGTEAF
few | - | TRBV4-3 | ASSPRAGANEQY
- | TRBD1 | TRBV15 | ATSLDRGTEAF
few | - | TRBV2 | ASSSRGGGTEAF
many | - | TRBV5-1 | ASSFGGIQY
few | TRBD1 | TRBV20-1 | SAPWPQGDTEAF
- | TRBD1 | TRBV7-2 | ASSFQTGAPNQPQH
many | - | TRBV4-3 | ASSQDQGTNTNYGYT
- | - | TRBV3-1 | ASSQGLPTEAF
few | - | TRBV5-1 | ASRFGGTSNEKLF
many | - | TRBV29-1 | SVAWDSSRPQY
many | - | TRBV15 | ATSRDRGPYEQY
few | - | TRBV7-2 | ASSLSFTNAEQF
many | - | TRBV7-2 | ASIRSVRGGNYGYT
- | - | TRBV20-1 | SARAGTPGDTQY
- | - | TRBV11-2 | ASSVGEEKLF
few | TRBD2 | TRBV10-3 | AISELPGGGETQY
- | - | TRBV20-1 | SASGVTYEQY
- | - | TRBV9 | ASSVGLLNEQF
few | TRBD1 | TRBV24-1 | ATSEPGGGSTDTQY
many | - | TRBV9 | ASSVTDNSPLH